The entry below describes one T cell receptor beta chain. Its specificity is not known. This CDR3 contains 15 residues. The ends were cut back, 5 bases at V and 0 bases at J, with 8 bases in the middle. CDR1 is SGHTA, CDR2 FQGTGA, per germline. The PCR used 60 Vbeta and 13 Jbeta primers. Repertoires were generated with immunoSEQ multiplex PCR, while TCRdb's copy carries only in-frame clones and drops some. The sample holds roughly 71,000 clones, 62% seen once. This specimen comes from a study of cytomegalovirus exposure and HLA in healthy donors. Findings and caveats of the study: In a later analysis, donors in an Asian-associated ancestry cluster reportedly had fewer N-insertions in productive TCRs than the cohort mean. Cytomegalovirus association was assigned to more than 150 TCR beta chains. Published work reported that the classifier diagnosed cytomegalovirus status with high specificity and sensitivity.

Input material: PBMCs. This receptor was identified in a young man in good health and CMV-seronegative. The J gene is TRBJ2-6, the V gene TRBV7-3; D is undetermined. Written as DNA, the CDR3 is TGTGCCAGCAGCACCTACTCCTCTGGGGCCAACGTCCTGACTTTC. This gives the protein CASSTYSSGANVLTF.